This T cell receptor beta chain was documented in a study of T cell clusters in autoimmune cytopenias. Study conclusions and caveats: Healthy donors had 2.5 to 3.5-fold more exclusive TRB clusters than active autoimmune hepatitis patients.

This clonotype shows up as medium-sized (0.01 to 0.1%) by frequency. Its antigen is undetermined. TRB was amplified from about 260 ng of peripheral blood genomic DNA per sample. Germline CDR1 and CDR2: MNHEY and SVGAGI. The CDR3 extends over 13 amino acids. TRB rearrangements were amplified by touch-down multiplex PCR with mixed TRB-A/B primers. TCRdb re-called the multiplex PCR reads; one entry per CDR3 protein, DNA not given. The table lists approximately 2,900 distinct CDR3 sequences. The same specimen was also included in a second study, on T cell repertoires in aging, cancer and after chemotherapy.

The chain uses TRBV6-5 and TRBJ2-7. What was sequenced was peripheral blood. The sequence was collected from a human donor in good health. CDR3 sequence: CASTADSTYEQYF.